This T cell receptor (beta chain) was captured in a study of T cell changes during pregnancy in multiple sclerosis. Trimming took 2 bases from V and 1 from J, leaving 18 bases between them. The CDR3 contains 18 residues. Germline CDR1 and CDR2: SGHAT and FQNNGV. Using immunoSEQ multiplex PCR, the repertoire was profiled, and TCRdb retains in-frame clones only, with some absent. The repertoire holds approximately 40,000 clones, 88% seen once, with about 0.5% in the top ten. The sequencing used CD4+ T cells from peripheral blood mononuclear cells, collected in the first trimester of pregnancy. The chain carries TRBV11-2 and TRBJ2-1; no firm D call. This clonotype was sampled from a female donor with multiple sclerosis, enrolled in a pregnancy study. The CDR3 DNA reads as TGTGCCAGCAGCTTACTCCGAGCCGGTGGTCTGTCCTACAATGAGCAGTTCTTC. It encodes CASSLLRAGGLSYNEQFF.